This is a list of T cell receptor beta chains from one sample in a study of cytomegalovirus exposure and HLA in healthy donors. Generated by immunoSEQ multiplex PCR, the TCRdb table keeps only in-frame clones and is missing some. The sample holds about 100,000 clones, 75% seen once. Input material: PBMCs. The receptors were gathered from a male donor in good health and CMV-seropositive. Both conserved end residues are part of each CDR3.

v_call: TRBV28; j_call: TRBJ1-1; cdr3_aa: CASTGGFGGNTEAFF
v_call: TRBV30; j_call: TRBJ2-3; cdr3_aa: CAWGAAGLPDTQYF
v_call: TRBV10-3; j_call: TRBJ2-5; cdr3_aa: CAIRGGDETQYF
v_call: TRBV7-8; j_call: TRBJ1-5; cdr3_aa: CASSSWGTLDQPQHF
v_call: TRBV29-1; j_call: TRBJ1-5; cdr3_aa: CSVTSEEDLPQHF
v_call: TRBV2; j_call: TRBJ2-4; cdr3_aa: CASKERNGDIQYF
v_call: TRBV6-6; j_call: TRBJ1-1; cdr3_aa: CASSYVNNEAFF
v_call: TRBV12-5; j_call: TRBJ1-1; cdr3_aa: CASGWGGGTEAFF
v_call: TRBV9; j_call: TRBJ2-3; cdr3_aa: CASSGEASSTDTQYF
v_call: TRBV5-1; j_call: TRBJ2-3; cdr3_aa: CASSLVAGVGNSGDTQYF
v_call: TRBV27; j_call: TRBJ2-1; cdr3_aa: CASSLTSGGNEQFF
v_call: TRBV7-6; j_call: TRBJ2-7; cdr3_aa: CASSPGTVSEQYF
v_call: TRBV29-1; j_call: TRBJ1-3; cdr3_aa: CSDLDRGGNTIYF
v_call: TRBV27; j_call: TRBJ1-1; cdr3_aa: CASVGQEMNTEAFF
v_call: TRBV7-2; j_call: TRBJ1-2; cdr3_aa: CASSQDSSVNYGYTF
v_call: TRBV6-5; j_call: TRBJ1-1; cdr3_aa: CASSPGNMGGEAFF
v_call: TRBV5-5; j_call: TRBJ1-3; cdr3_aa: CASSSGQGARIGNTIYF
v_call: TRBV19; j_call: TRBJ1-3; cdr3_aa: CASSIRTGGNTIYF
v_call: TRBV12-5; j_call: TRBJ1-1; cdr3_aa: CASGLSNEAFF
v_call: TRBV5-1; j_call: TRBJ2-3; cdr3_aa: CASSLQGTDTQYF
v_call: TRBV4-1; j_call: TRBJ2-1; cdr3_aa: CASSQRTGARGKQFF
v_call: TRBV5-1; j_call: TRBJ1-3; cdr3_aa: CASSLAAGLEGNTIYF
v_call: TRBV29-1; j_call: TRBJ2-7; cdr3_aa: CSAGLDEQYF
v_call: TRBV28; j_call: TRBJ1-6; cdr3_aa: CASGSPAGGSTPLHF
v_call: TRBV10-3; j_call: TRBJ2-7; cdr3_aa: CAITRDRSSYEQYF
v_call: TRBV10-3; j_call: TRBJ1-5; cdr3_aa: CAISGQRGGNSNQPQHF
v_call: TRBV5-4; j_call: TRBJ2-1; cdr3_aa: CASSLGQGAAFHNEQFF